Shown below are 26 T cell receptor beta chains from a single sample sequenced in a study of early T cells in non-severe SARS-CoV-2 infection. TCRdb re-derived calls from the 5' RACE reads in MiXCR, one entry per CDR3 protein. The sample shows 25,000 to 30,000 distinct CDR3 sequences, roughly 4% of them seen only once. The source material was whole blood. The receptors shown here come from an adult who was a healthcare worker with PCR-confirmed SARS-CoV-2 infection or an uninfected control (not recorded which).

This clonotype showed up many times. The V call is TRBV6-6, the J call TRBJ1-2, with TRBD1 identical over 8 bases. V was clipped by 2 bases and J by 8 bases; unmatched bases: 19. In germline, CDR1 is MNHNY, CDR2 SVGAGI (reference sequence). The CDR3 length is 18 residues. The CDR3 nucleotides read TGTGCCAGCAGTTACCTCCGACAGGGGCTGATTGTCGCAGTCGGCTACACCTTC. Amino acids: CASSYLRQGLIVAVGYTF.

This clonotype has at least ten counts. The DNA of the CDR3 is TGTGCCAGCAGCGTAGAGACGGGATTCACAGATACGCAGTATTTT. It codes for CASSVETGFTDTQYF. The chain combines TRBV9 with TRBJ2-3, with D perhaps matching TRBD2 (5 bases). The V gene's germline CDR1 is SGDLS and CDR2 YYNGEE. Trimming took 0 bases from V and 2 from J, leaving 10 bases between them. The CDR3 length is 15 residues.

This clonotype was recorded many times. The chain combines TRBV6-1 with TRBJ2-7, with a possible D match to TRBD2 (6 bases). The CDR3 totals 22 residues. The germline V gene has CDR1 MNHNS and CDR2 SASEGT. V lost 8 bases and J lost 2, with 40 bases in between. The CDR3, as DNA: TGTGCCAGCCAACAAGGGAATCAAAGGGGACTTCTGTGTCCCCACATCACCTACGAGCAGTACTTC. This translates into CASQQGNQRGLLCPHITYEQYF.

This clonotype was seen ten or more times. The genes are TRBV7-2 and TRBJ1-2; D unresolved. Trimming cost V 0 bases and J 7 bases, with 9 bases left between them. Germline-derived CDR1 and CDR2 are SGHTA and FQGNSA. This CDR3 contains 13 residues. CDR3 in DNA: TGTGCCAGCAGCTTAGCGCAAGGGCTTGGCTACACCTTC. Amino acids: CASSLAQGLGYTF.

This clonotype was recorded many times. V gene TRBV7-9 combines with J gene TRBJ2-3; 7 bases align to TRBD1. This CDR3 comprises 14 residues. The V gene end was trimmed by 3 bases and the J gene end by 2 bases; junction bases not matched to a gene: 2. Per germline, CDR1 SEHNR and CDR2 FQNEAQ (reference sequence). The CDR3: CASSLTGNTDTQYF. CDR3 coding DNA: TGTGCCAGCAGCTTGACAGGGAACACAGATACGCAGTATTTT.

This chain uses TRBV20-1 with TRBJ2-1, with TRBD2 matching over 10 bases. V dropped 1 base and J dropped 4; count of bases not matched to a gene: 4. The CDR3 spans 15 residues. The germline V gene has CDR1 DFQATT and CDR2 SNEGSKA (reference sequence). Here the CDR3 DNA reads TGCAGTGCTAGAGCCGGGACTAGCGTATACAATGAGCAGTTCTTC. This gives the protein CSARAGTSVYNEQFF.

As concerns this clonotype: Given a much more abundant clone one base away, this may be a read error. This chain joins TRBV5-6 and TRBJ2-2; D could derive from TRBD1 or TRBD2 (5 bases each). The germline V gene encodes CDR1 SGHDT and CDR2 YYEEEE. The CDR3 consists of 16 residues. CDR3: CVSSLAGTGAAGELFF. CDR3 in DNA: TGTGTCAGCAGCTTGGCCGGGACCGGGGCGGCCGGGGAGCTGTTTTTT. The full variable domain, in which reference TRBV5-6 and TRBJ2-2 provide the parts outside the CDR3, is DAGVTQSPTHLIKTRGQQVTLRCSPKSGHDTVSWYQQALGQGPQFIFQYYEEEERQRGNFPDRFSGHQFPNYSSELNVNALLLGDSALYLCVSSLAGTGAAGELFFGEGSRLTVL.

The sample holds many counts of this clonotype. V is TRBV28 and J is TRBJ2-3, with D possibly being TRBD1 (5 bases). V was trimmed by 5 bases and J by 4 bases, leaving 22 bases between them. Germline lookup yields CDR1 MDHEN and CDR2 SYDVKM. The CDR3 is 17 residues long. Written as DNA, the CDR3 is TGTGCCAGCAGTGAACCGACAGCCTCGTCCCACCCAGATACGCAGTATTTT. Encoded protein: CASSEPTASSHPDTQYF. Drawing the rest from reference TRBV28 and TRBJ2-3, the complete variable domain is DVKVTQSSRYLVKRTGEKVFLECVQDMDHENMFWYRQDPGLGLRLIYFSYDVKMKEKGDIPEGYSVSREKKERFSLILESASTNQTSMYLCASSEPTASSHPDTQYFGPGTRLTVL.

The genes are TRBV7-9 and TRBJ2-7, with D possibly TRBD2 on 6 matching bases. Trimming took 5 bases from V and 1 from J, leaving 18 bases between them. There are 16 residues in the CDR3. The germline CDR1 and CDR2 sequences are SEHNR and FQNEAQ (reference sequence). Here the CDR3 DNA reads TGTGCCAGCAGCGTGGACGGGACTTCTCCTTCCTACGAGCAGTACTTC. Its protein product is CASSVDGTSPSYEQYF. Combining the CDR3 with reference TRBV7-9 and TRBJ2-7 gives the whole variable domain DTGVSQNPRHKITKRGQNVTFRCDPISEHNRLYWYRQTLGQGPEFLTYFQNEAQLEKSRLLSDRFSAERPKGSFSTLEIQRTEQGDSAMYLCASSVDGTSPSYEQYFGPGTRLTVT.

This clonotype was counted at least ten times. This sequence joins TRBV6-5 and TRBJ1-1, with a tentative D call TRBD1 (6 bases). This CDR3 region has 14 residues. Trimming pared 0 bases from V and 6 bases from J, leaving 11 bases between. Germline V gene data show CDR1 as MNHEY and CDR2 as SVGAGI. CDR3 protein: CASSYSRGRAEAFF. In nucleotides, the CDR3 is TGTGCCAGCAGTTACTCGCGGGGGCGGGCTGAAGCTTTCTTT.

The chain is built from TRBV5-1 and TRBJ1-6; 7 bases agree with TRBD1. The CDR3 totals 16 residues. Germline V CDR1 and CDR2: SGHRS, YFSETQ. Losses at the gene ends were 5 bases for V and 0 bases for J; bases not matched to a gene: 5. The CDR3 DNA follows: TGCGCCAGCAGACAGACAGGGAGCTCCTATAATTCACCCCTCCACTTT. This codes for CASRQTGSSYNSPLHF. Full variable domain (missing parts from reference TRBV5-1 and TRBJ1-6): KAGVTQTPRYLIKTRGQQVTLSCSPISGHRSVSWYQQTPGQGLQFLFEYFSETQRNKGNFPGRFSGRQFSNSRSEMNVSTLELGDSALYLCASRQTGSSYNSPLHFGNGTRLTVT.

Many counts were recorded for this clonotype. This chain's CDR3 is CASSLGERGELFF. The CDR3 region has the DNA TGTGCCAGCAGTTTGGGTGAACGGGGGGAGCTGTTTTTT. The chain uses TRBV27 and TRBJ2-2; D call uncertain. Germline V gene sequence: CDR1 MNHEY, CDR2 SMNVEV (reference sequence). V lost 3 bases and J 8 bases, leaving 10 bases between the germline ends. The CDR3 length is 13 residues.

Of note for this clonotype: This clone may be a read error of a much larger clone one base away. The conserved closing phenylalanine or tryptophan is absent in this CDR3, likely reflecting a read error. The gene calls are TRBV5-8 and TRBJ2-1, with 7 nucleotides matching TRBD1. The CDR3 contains 15 residues. V shed 4 bases and J 10 bases; nucleotides not matched to a gene: 14. CDR1 and CDR2 (germline): SGHTS, YDEGEE. CDR3 loop: CASSPRGLRGREQFS. CDR3 in DNA: TGTGCCAGCAGCCCCCGGGGCCTTAGGGGGCGGGAGCAGTTCTCC.

The V and J genes are TRBV6-1 and TRBJ2-7; TRBD1 matches 8 bases. The germline gives CDR1 MNHNS, CDR2 SASEGT. The CDR3 is 13 amino acids. Trimming took 9 bases from V and 0 from J; bases not matched to a gene: 4. The CDR3 here is CASRDRRSYEQYF. Written as DNA, the CDR3 is TGTGCCAGTAGGGACAGGCGCTCCTACGAGCAGTACTTC.

This clonotype appeared many times. V gene TRBV27 combines with J gene TRBJ1-5; D ambiguous. The CDR3 has 14 amino acids. V was clipped by 4 bases and J by 0 bases, with 7 bases between them. Germline V gives CDR1 MNHEY, CDR2 SMNVEV (reference sequence). CDR3 amino acids: CASSWRYSNQPQHF. CDR3 in DNA: TGTGCCAGCAGTTGGCGGTATAGCAATCAGCCCCAGCATTTT.

There are many counts of this clonotype. The chain recombines TRBV28 with TRBJ2-7; D is possibly TRBD1 or TRBD2 (5 bases each). Trimming pared 1 base from V and 0 bases from J, leaving 16 bases between. CDR3 length: 17 amino acids. The germline gives CDR1 MDHEN, CDR2 SYDVKM. CDR3 sequence reads: CASSLFVGTSSSYEQYF. CDR3 bases: TGTGCCAGCAGTTTATTTGTTGGGACGTCTAGCTCCTACGAGCAGTACTTC.

The V and J genes are TRBV7-9 and TRBJ1-4; D uncertain. The CDR3 has 14 amino acids. V dropped 6 bases and J dropped 8 bases, with 16 bases sitting between them. CDR1 is SEHNR, CDR2 FQNEAQ, per germline (reference sequence). The CDR3 DNA reads as TGTGCCAGCAGACAGAAGGATAAGGAAGAAAAACTGTTTTTT. Translating gives CASRQKDKEEKLFF.

This clonotype was seen at least ten times. V usage is TRBV12-3 or TRBV12-4 and J usage is TRBJ2-4; D not resolved. The length of the CDR3 is 12 residues. V gave up 5 bases and J gave up 6 bases, with 8 bases separating them. The CDR3 DNA follows: TGTGCCAGCAGTGACCGAGGAAACATTCAGTACTTC. Its protein is CASSDRGNIQYF.

This clonotype occurred many times. The gene calls are TRBV7-2 and TRBJ2-3, with 7 bases aligning to TRBD2. The trim removed 4 bases at V and 3 bases at J, leaving 7 bases unmatched. The CDR3 loop spans 15 amino acids. In germline, CDR1 is SGHTA, CDR2 FQGNSA. CDR3 coding DNA: TGTGCCAGCAGCTCCGGACTAGTTCCTACAGATACGCAGTATTTT. Its protein product is CASSSGLVPTDTQYF.

There are many counts of this clonotype. The chain is built from TRBV3-1 and TRBJ2-5; D is undetermined. The V and J ends lost 0 bases and 5 bases respectively, with 13 bases between them. The CDR3 extends over 15 amino acids. Germline CDR1 reads LGHDT; CDR2 reads YNNKEL (reference sequence). CDR3 sequence: CASSQDRGSAETQYF. CDR3 DNA sequence: TGTGCCAGCAGCCAAGATCGAGGAAGCGCGGAGACCCAGTACTTC.

This clonotype was counted only a few times. V usage is TRBV5-6 and J usage is TRBJ2-5; possibly TRBD1 for D (5 bases). Germline V lookup: CDR1 SGHDT, CDR2 YYEEEE. V lost 4 bases to trimming and J lost 1 base, with 11 bases between them. The CDR3 consists of 14 residues. The CDR3 reads CASSRRQTQETQYF. DNA of the CDR3: TGTGCCAGCAGCCGCCGACAGACCCAAGAGACCCAGTACTTC.

At least ten counts were recorded for this clonotype. The chain carries TRBV20-1 and TRBJ2-1; a possible D gene is TRBD2 (6 bases). Germline V gives CDR1 DFQATT, CDR2 SNEGSKA (reference sequence). Trimming stripped 0 bases from V and 4 bases from J, with 13 bases between. The CDR3 is made up of 15 amino acids. CDR3 protein: CSARDRIAAYNEQFF. The CDR3 coding sequence is TGCAGTGCTAGAGATAGAATAGCGGCTTACAATGAGCAGTTCTTC.

This clonotype has a count of ten or more. The rearrangement joins TRBV4-1 to TRBJ2-3, with 11 bases matching TRBD2. The CDR3 totals 15 residues. The germline CDR1 and CDR2 sequences are MGHRA and YSYEKL. V was pared by 4 bases and J by 5 bases, with 5 bases of the junction left unmatched. For the CDR3, the DNA is TGCGCCAGCAGCCCTAGCGGGAGGCCGGGAGATACGCAGTATTTT. The encoded protein is CASSPSGRPGDTQYF.

The J gene is TRBJ2-1, the V gene TRBV6-6, with a possible D match to TRBD2 (6 bases). Germline CDR1 and CDR2: MNHNY and SVGAGI (reference sequence). The CDR3 consists of 16 residues. Trimming cost V 6 bases and J 9 bases, with 24 bases left between them. CDR3 amino acids: CASSPQAGTANVEQFF. The CDR3 region has the DNA TGTGCCAGCAGCCCTCAAGCCGGGACTGCGAACGTTGAGCAGTTCTTC.

In its sample, this clonotype was seen many times. V and J are TRBV19 and TRBJ2-1, with 12 bases lining up with TRBD2. This CDR3 has 14 amino acids. Germline values: CDR1 LNHDA, CDR2 SQIVND (reference sequence). V gave up 2 bases and J gave up 14 bases; unmatched junction bases: 7. This CDR3 reads CASSISSGRAGKFF. The CDR3 DNA sequence: TGTGCCAGTAGTATATCTAGCGGGAGGGCCGGGAAGTTCTTC.

The sample holds many counts of this clonotype. The chain is built from TRBV29-1 and TRBJ2-2, with TRBD1 as a possible D gene (6 bases). The CDR3 runs 14 residues. Germline V gene lookup returns CDR1 SQVTM and CDR2 ANQGSEA. V was trimmed by 7 bases and J by 1 base, leaving 13 bases between them. CDR3 bases: TGCAGCGCCGCCCAGGGACAGAACACCGGGGAGCTGTTTTTT. It yields the protein CSAAQGQNTGELFF.